Below, 27 T cell receptor beta chains from the same sample are listed, as sequenced in a study of a mutant IDH1 vaccine in newly diagnosed glioma. Time point described: week 11, during vaccination. A 20-mer mutant IDH1 peptide at 300 ug was injected subcutaneously with topical imiquimod. Only in-frame clones appear in the TCRdb table, and some are missing; sequencing was by immunoSEQ multiplex PCR. The sample records approximately 64,000 clones, about 88% being singletons. Their recognized antigens are unknown. The sequencing here drew on PBMCs, taken from a glioma patient whose treatment included an IDH1 peptide vaccine. The receptors come from a woman in her fifties or sixties with glioma.

The chain recombines TRBV6-1 with TRBJ2-3; 8 nucleotides align to TRBD1. Germline V gene data show CDR1 as MNHNS and CDR2 as SASEGT. The V segment lost 7 bases and the J segment 3 bases; nucleotides outside the gene matches: 3. This CDR3 is built from 13 residues. The CDR3 here is CASTTGGTDTQYF. Written as DNA, the CDR3 is TGTGCCAGCACCACAGGGGGGACAGATACGCAGTATTTT.

The chain employs TRBV6-6 and TRBJ1-1; no firm D call. The V and J ends lost 2 bases and 4 bases respectively, with 8 bases between them. Per the germline V gene, CDR1 is MNHNY and CDR2 is SVGAGI (reference sequence). The CDR3 is made up of 13 amino acids. CDR3 in amino acids: CASSYGEGTEAFF. The CDR3 DNA reads as TGTGCCAGCAGTTACGGGGAGGGCACTGAAGCTTTCTTT.

The J gene is TRBJ2-1, the V gene TRBV7-3, with D possibly TRBD1 on 6 matching bases. CDR3 length: 11 residues. The ends were cut back, 5 bases at V and 10 bases at J, with 9 bases in the middle. CDR1 is SGHTA, CDR2 FQGTGA, per germline. The DNA for the CDR3 is TGTGCCAGCAGCAGGGGGTGGGAGCAGTTCTTC. Residues: CASSRGWEQFF.

This clone was observed a handful of times. CDR3 residues: CAISPLTGQGANTEAFF. The CDR3 nucleotides are TGTGCCATCAGTCCGCTAACGGGACAGGGGGCGAACACTGAAGCTTTCTTT. This chain uses TRBV10-3 with TRBJ1-1, with 12 bases aligning to TRBD1. The germline V gene encodes CDR1 ENHRY and CDR2 SYGVKD. The CDR3 spans 17 residues. With 5 bases clipped from V and 1 base from J, the junction kept 8 bases outside the gene matches.

This clone was seen a handful of times. The V call is TRBV9, the J call TRBJ1-4; D unresolved. V was shortened by 3 bases and J by 8 bases, with 14 bases between the two germline ends. The CDR3 consists of 14 residues. Per germline, CDR1 SGDLS and CDR2 YYNGEE. The CDR3 is CASSAPGVTEKLFF. Here the CDR3 DNA reads TGTGCCAGCAGCGCACCGGGCGTTACCGAAAAACTGTTTTTT.

This sequence joins TRBV19 and TRBJ1-3, with no clear D. The germline V gene has CDR1 LNHDA and CDR2 SQIVND (reference sequence). There are 14 residues in the CDR3. Trimming pared 10 bases from V and 0 bases from J, leaving 13 bases between. The CDR3 loop is CATSDLRSGNTIYF. The CDR3, as DNA: TGTGCCACTTCGGACTTACGCTCTGGAAACACCATATATTTT. Using reference TRBV19 and TRBJ1-3 for the parts outside the CDR3, the full variable domain is DGGITQSPKYLFRKEGQNVTLSCEQNLNHDAMYWYRQDPGQGLRLIYYSQIVNDFQKGDIAEGYSVSREKKESFPLTVTSAQKNPTAFYLCATSDLRSGNTIYFGEGSWLTVV.

In its sample, this clone was seen once. DNA for the CDR3: TGTGCCAGCAGCACCGACGAGAACTATGGCTACACCTTC. Translation gives CASSTDENYGYTF. The genes are TRBV9 and TRBJ1-2; D gene uncertain. V lost 4 bases to trimming and J lost 2 bases, with 9 bases between them. The CDR3 extends over 13 amino acids. Germline values: CDR1 SGDLS, CDR2 YYNGEE.

This chain connects TRBV5-4 to TRBJ2-1, with D perhaps matching TRBD1 or TRBD2 (5 bases each). Trimming left V 4 bases short and J 1 base short, with 15 bases between. This CDR3 has 16 residues. Looked up from germline, CDR1 is SGHNT and CDR2 is YYREEE (reference sequence). CDR3 region: CASSPSGGDSYNEQFF. CDR3 nucleotide sequence: TGTGCCAGCAGCCCCTCTGGGGGTGATTCCTACAATGAGCAGTTCTTC.

This clone was seen only once. The chain has TRBV5-1 and TRBJ1-4; D is unresolved. Trimming took off 4 bases at V and 0 bases at J, with 13 bases between the two ends. CDR1 is SGHRS, CDR2 YFSETQ, per germline. CDR3 length: 16 amino acids. The CDR3 is CASSVRVRSTNEKLFF. DNA of the CDR3: TGCGCCAGCAGCGTCCGAGTGAGATCAACTAATGAAAAACTGTTTTTT.

The rearrangement links TRBV29-1 to TRBJ2-1, with D unclear. The V gene's germline CDR1 is SQVTM and CDR2 ANQGSEA. V lost 3 bases and J lost 6, with 3 bases in between. The CDR3 is 10 amino acids. The CDR3 nucleotides read TGCAGCGTTGAGTCCAATGAGCAGTTCTTC. Translation: CSVESNEQFF.

The chain is built from TRBV29-1 and TRBJ1-2, with D possibly TRBD1 on 5 matching bases. CDR3 length equals 14 residues. Germline loops: CDR1 SQVTM, CDR2 ANQGSEA. The V and J ends lost 2 bases and 0 bases respectively, with 10 bases between them. The chain's CDR3 is CSVESGAANYGYTF. For the CDR3, the DNA is TGCAGCGTTGAAAGTGGGGCCGCTAACTATGGCTACACCTTC.

The chain joins TRBV19 to TRBJ1-5; TRBD1 agrees at 8 bases. V shed 4 bases and J 0 bases; nucleotides not matched to a gene: 2. CDR3 length equals 15 residues. The germline gives CDR1 LNHDA, CDR2 SQIVND (reference sequence). This CDR3 is CASSTTGDSNQPQHF. The CDR3 DNA reads as TGTGCCAGTAGTACGACAGGGGATAGCAATCAGCCCCAGCATTTT.

The chain has TRBV9 and TRBJ1-1, with 10 bases matching TRBD1. The CDR3 has 15 residues. V lost 3 bases, J lost 6 bases, and 8 bases stayed unmatched. The germline V gene has CDR1 SGDLS and CDR2 YYNGEE. In nucleotides, the CDR3 is TGTGCCAGCAGCGCTGGGACAGGGGTTCTTCCTGAAGCTTTCTTT. It translates to CASSAGTGVLPEAFF.

The chain links TRBV28 to TRBJ1-2; D is uncertain. CDR3 length: 14 residues. V was pared by 5 bases and J by 4 bases, with 14 bases between. Germline assignment: CDR1 MDHEN and CDR2 SYDVKM. CDR3 region: CASSHPGSTYGYTF. The CDR3 DNA reads TGTGCCAGCAGTCACCCGGGGTCAACCTATGGCTACACCTTC.

This chain connects TRBV9 to TRBJ2-7; TRBD1 agrees at 7 bases. The germline gives CDR1 SGDLS, CDR2 YYNGEE. V gave up 0 bases and J gave up 5 bases; unmatched junction bases: 8. CDR3 length: 15 amino acids. The CDR3 region has the DNA TGTGCCAGCAGCGTAGAGGGACAGAGGTCCAACGAGCAGTACTTC. Protein: CASSVEGQRSNEQYF.

The V gene is TRBV7-9, the J gene TRBJ1-2; D gene uncertain. Trimming removed 1 base at V and 4 bases at J, with 10 bases between. This CDR3 spans 14 amino acids. Germline CDR1 reads SEHNR; CDR2 reads FQNEAQ (reference sequence). CDR3 DNA sequence: TGTGCCAGCAGCTTAGAGGTGGCAGGCTATGGCTACACCTTC. Its translation: CASSLEVAGYGYTF.

The genes are TRBV11-2 and TRBJ1-5; D perhaps matches TRBD1 (6 bases). Germline V gives CDR1 SGHAT, CDR2 FQNNGV. The CDR3 totals 15 residues. The germline V and J ends were trimmed by 2 bases and 0 bases, with 8 bases remaining between them. The CDR3, as DNA: TGTGCCAGCAGCTTAACAGGGTATAGCAATCAGCCCCAGCATTTT. This encodes CASSLTGYSNQPQHF.

V usage is TRBV11-2 and J usage is TRBJ2-3; TRBD1 matches at 7 bases. Per the germline V gene, CDR1 is SGHAT and CDR2 is FQNNGV. V gave up 4 bases and J gave up 4 bases; unmatched junction bases: 5. This CDR3 has 14 residues. CDR3 nucleotides: TGTGCCAGCAGCTCCACAGGGGATCCAGATACGCAGTATTTT. Protein product: CASSSTGDPDTQYF.

The J gene is TRBJ1-5, the V gene TRBV11-2; no clear D gene. The V and J ends lost 0 bases and 13 bases respectively, with 13 bases between them. Per the germline V gene, CDR1 is SGHAT and CDR2 is FQNNGV. The CDR3 length is 13 residues. The CDR3 here is CASSLDYGISQHF. The DNA for the CDR3 is TGTGCCAGCAGCTTAGATTATGGCATTTCTCAGCATTTT.

The rearrangement links TRBV6-1 to TRBJ1-2; 7 bases line up with TRBD1. This CDR3 has 17 residues. Germline V gives CDR1 MNHNS, CDR2 SASEGT. After removal of 1 base from V and 3 bases from J, the junction contained 11 bases not matched to a gene. CDR3 loop: CASSEVYRGRPYYGYTF. The DNA for the CDR3 is TGTGCCAGCAGTGAAGTCTATAGGGGGCGTCCATACTATGGCTACACCTTC.

The sample holds one count of this clone. The chain is built from TRBV5-1 and TRBJ1-3; 8 bases are a match to TRBD1. The germline V gene has CDR1 SGHRS and CDR2 YFSETQ. This CDR3 is built from 16 residues. V lost 6 bases to trimming and J lost 7 bases; unmatched junction nucleotides: 15. CDR3 DNA: TGCGCCAGCACCGATTTGGACAGGGCTCCGAGGAACACCATATATTTT. It yields the protein CASTDLDRAPRNTIYF.

V usage is TRBV29-1 and J usage is TRBJ2-7; TRBD1 might be the D (6 bases). Trimming stripped 1 base from V and 2 bases from J, with 6 bases between. Germline assignment: CDR1 SQVTM and CDR2 ANQGSEA. This CDR3 spans 12 amino acids. The CDR3 DNA follows: TGCAGCGTTGAAGGGGACACCTACGAGCAGTACTTC. Its protein product is CSVEGDTYEQYF.

The chain recombines TRBV7-9 with TRBJ1-4; 9 positions match TRBD1. Germline V gene sequence: CDR1 SEHNR, CDR2 FQNEAQ (reference sequence). With 5 bases clipped from V and 5 bases from J, the junction kept 6 bases outside the gene matches. The CDR3 runs to 15 residues. CDR3: CASSGGQGPNEKLFF. The DNA for the CDR3 is TGTGCCAGCAGCGGAGGACAGGGGCCAAATGAAAAACTGTTTTTT.

This clone has a single count. V gene TRBV18 combines with J gene TRBJ2-5; 8 bases line up with TRBD2. The trim removed 6 bases at V and 3 bases at J, leaving 6 bases unmatched. Germline V lookup: CDR1 KGHSH, CDR2 LQKENI. The CDR3 totals 14 residues. CDR3 residues: CASSMTSEEETQYF. Here the CDR3 DNA reads TGTGCCAGCTCTATGACTAGCGAAGAAGAGACCCAGTACTTC.

This rearrangement joins TRBV5-1 to TRBJ2-3; tentatively, D is TRBD1 or TRBD2 (6 bases each). Germline CDR1 and CDR2: SGHRS and YFSETQ. The CDR3 contains 18 residues. V lost 1 base, J lost 6 bases, and 24 bases lay in between. This chain's CDR3 is CASSLRGIPASALDTQYF. CDR3 nucleotides: TGCGCCAGCAGCTTGAGGGGGATCCCGGCTAGCGCTCTCGATACGCAGTATTTT.

V usage is TRBV7-2 and J usage is TRBJ2-3; 10 bases agree with TRBD2. Germline CDR1 SGHTA, CDR2 FQGNSA. CDR3 length: 16 residues. V trimming: 5 bases; J trimming: 4 bases; junction bases outside the gene matches: 9. The CDR3, as DNA: TGTGCCAGCAGCAGTTTAGCGGGGGGCGTCGCAGATACGCAGTATTTT. Its protein product is CASSSLAGGVADTQYF.

This clone has only one observation. The rearrangement links TRBV2 to TRBJ1-2; D call uncertain. The CDR3 loop spans 14 amino acids. Germline V CDR1 and CDR2: SNHLY, FYNNEI. Trimming shortened V by 11 bases and J by 4 bases, and 20 bases separated the two germline ends. The chain's CDR3 is CAVTLSSVSYGYTF. CDR3 sequence (DNA): TGTGCCGTCACCTTAAGCAGCGTGTCCTATGGCTACACCTTC.